This TCR beta chain is from a study of cytomegalovirus exposure and HLA in healthy donors (TCRdb year 2017). In terms of the full investigation: An earlier analysis of approximately 640 of the donors reported 250 to 300 Gb of sequence data and some 120 million unique TCR beta sequences from some 180 million T cells. Approximately 310 gigabases of sequencing data and approximately 92 million unique TCR sequences made up an early release that covered 500 to 700 HLA-typed donors. The genetic ancestry cluster associated with self-reported Caucasian donors included about 81% of the 398 genotyped donors. The study was designed to test whether signatures of past pathogen exposure could be identified by cataloging public T cell receptors. Using immunosequencing, the study profiled T cell repertoires from around 680 subjects and related those repertoires to cytomegalovirus serostatus. A separate validation cohort of about 110 different subjects was used in addition to the approximately 640-subject first cohort. High-throughput TCR immunosequencing, statistical association of individual TCRs with disease status, and machine learning were combined to predict cytomegalovirus infection status. A later analysis re-analyzed previously published TCR beta repertoires from roughly 600 donors and added high-resolution HLA genotyping to study TCR occurrence patterns. Rather than drawing on any new phenotypic data, the later analysis identified candidate immune exposures from TCR beta sequences and the way those sequences occurred across donors. To decide whether each TCR beta V gene segment behaved as functional or pseudogenic, an earlier analysis of fewer than 750 of the donors relied on high-throughput TCR beta sequencing. Alongside the repertoire data, information on donor age, sex, ethnicity and CMV serostatus was compiled. A later genetic analysis took genome-wide SNP genotypes for about three fifths of the roughly 700 donors and used that subset as a discovery cohort. All discovery cohort repertoires had been generated using a single sequencing platform. Class I and class II HLA loci were covered by the typing at four-digit resolution. The number of donors typed differed by locus, with about 629-630 for A, B, C, DRB1 and DQB1, around 520 for DQA1, 600 to 610 for DPA1, and some 470 for DPB1. About 5 DR-DQ haplotypes were handled as single units for association and clustering, since linkage in the cohort was strong. Among some 410 genotyped donors of the cohort, an average of around 250,000 unique TCR beta nucleotide sequences was sequenced per donor, of which approximately 18% were non-productive. Overall study outcomes, separate from this receptor: The authors suggested that the approach could potentially be generalized to other disease states and immunological phenotypes. Presence/absence analyses assumed roughly uniform sequencing depth across donors, an assumption that may not hold. A few of the identified cytomegalovirus-associated TCR beta chains were confirmed in vitro to be specific for cytomegalovirus antigens. CMV serostatus was the only immune exposure information available for the cohort. A further reported finding was that TCR beta sequences accurately predicted the HLA-A and HLA-B alleles for most subjects in the first cohort. A later analysis reported that several top co-occurrence clusters appeared linked to parvovirus B19, influenza, CMV and Epstein-Barr virus. Seventeen rarely observed V segments, including chromosome 9 orphons, were excluded from the earlier analysis of a few hundred of the donors because counts were too low. In a later analysis, the rate of TCR association differed among HLA loci, with DRB1 alleles having the most associated TCRs and HLA-C alleles having the fewest. Across donors, most TCR sequences were observed very rarely, whereas some public TCRs were present in many individuals. The sequencing pipeline was judged likely to have produced a cluster of highly shared sequence variants as a technical artifact. In this cohort, only TCR beta chains were sequenced, and detectable features were limited by the absence of alpha or paired-chain data. In an earlier analysis of roughly 500 of the donors, most TCR beta V segments appeared in productive rearrangements about 87% or about 30% of the time, broadly matching IMGT annotations. The study gave a list of about 160 TCR beta chains associated with cytomegalovirus. Compared with equally common non-associated chains, HLA-associated TCR beta chains in a later analysis were more clonally expanded and had lower generation probabilities. V-gene and J-gene trimming of TCR beta chains was associated with a missense DCLRE1C variant in a later genetic analysis, and the association was replicated in an independent cohort. A later analysis found that most CMV-associated TCR beta chains appeared HLA-restricted, with HLA associations seemingly driven largely by CMV exposure. The classifier was reported to diagnose cytomegalovirus status with high specificity and sensitivity in both the original cohort and the validation cohort. At a false discovery rate of 0.05, a later analysis linked some 18,000 TCR beta sequences to specific HLA alleles. When HLA alleles, especially DR and DQ, strongly co-occurred, attributing TCR associations to individual alleles was difficult. Some IMGT-functional V segments, including TRBV6-2 and TRBV6-3, could not be distinguished by the 87-base-pair reads and were therefore excluded. Because some donors lacked HLA typing at each locus, the association tests relied only on the typed subset. Correlated functional status among segregating V segments might reflect linkage disequilibrium, but an unknown experimental factor could not be ruled out. Compared with the approximately 670-donor mean, donors in an Asian-associated ancestry cluster had fewer N-insertions in productive TCRs, according to a later genetic analysis.

CDR1 is given as MNHNS and CDR2 as SASEGT, both from the germline V gene. From cysteine to phenylalanine, the CDR3 is 15 amino acids long. Only the CDR3 region is kept as DNA, spanning 45 bases read in frame from base 1. Trimming takes 2 bases from V and 4 bases from J, and the germline ends sit 14 bases apart. The receptor library was made with the immunoSEQ multiplex PCR assay. A mixture of 60 forward primers for TCR Vbeta segments and 13 reverse primers for TCR Jbeta segments was used in the multiplex PCR. The CDR3 region of rearranged TCR beta genes was amplified from genomic DNA by a multiplex PCR assay. The Illumina HiSeq System was used to sequence the amplified TCR beta libraries as 87-base-pair reads. Per the original workflow: In a later analysis, roughly 80 million unique TCR beta chains were counted across the 650 to 750 repertoires, and roughly 11 million of these chains were shared by at least two donors. Raw reads were error-corrected and collapsed into unique sequences by a nearest-neighbor algorithm in which closely related sequences were merged to remove PCR and sequencing errors. Alignment of CDR3 sequences to IMGT reference sequences was used to assign V, D and J gene segments. Each retained sequence needed at least a six-nucleotide match to both a V gene segment and a J gene segment. Rearrangements were called productive when the CDR3 lacked stop codons and stayed in frame with V and J; all others were non-productive. Following IMGT convention, CDR3 was defined as the stretch from the second conserved V-encoded cysteine to the conserved J-encoded phenylalanine. The earlier analysis of 550 to 650 of the donors excluded any sequence lacking an unambiguous match to a single V gene segment. An earlier analysis of approximately 590 of the donors classified V segments as functional when productive rearrangements were above 56.7% and as segregating when the standard deviation between donors was above 5%. A statistical classification framework was developed to diagnose cytomegalovirus status using the catalog of TCR beta chain sequences. A later analysis assigned V and J genes by comparing TCR nucleotide sequences with IMGT/GENE-DB human TR gene sequences. The TCRdist pipeline was used in a later analysis to assign CDR3 sequences and most-parsimonious VDJ recombination scenarios. In a later analysis, every TCR beta chain was defined by the combination of its CDR3 amino acid sequence and its V-gene family, and reads without a unique V-gene family were dropped. To address suspected cross-contamination and a sequencing artifact, a later analysis removed 450 to 700 highly shared, low-generation-probability nucleotide sequences. In a later analysis, a clonal expansion index for each public chain was calculated from normalized within-repertoire ranks of inferred template counts. In a later analysis, generation probabilities were computed with a VDJ recombination model fitted to out-of-frame rearrangements, and the resulting probabilities were checked against IGoR. In a later analysis, TCR-TCR, TCR-HLA and TCR-CMV co-occurrence was scored with hypergeometric tests, and a repertoire-size bias correction was applied to TCR pairs. False discovery rates were estimated in a later analysis by permuting HLA or CMV assignments 20 times. In a later analysis, co-occurring TCRs were grouped with DBSCAN, and TCRdist sequence similarity was added when clustering was performed within HLA-allele-positive subsets. Co-occurrence clustering excluded repertoires with fewer than 30,000 or more than 120,000 public chains, plus five with anomalous nucleotide sharing. Imported from immuneACCESS, the table was reduced by TCRdb to in-frame sequences with V and J called. These copies leave out some clones; in studies compared against another copy, an unresolved V gene accounts for under half, and the cause of the remainder is not known. V and J calls and clone size come straight from that table; D and trimming were deduced from the DNA. The sample yields about 130,000 clones; around 85% were counted once. The ten largest clonotypes hold under 2% of the sample.

The cohort comprised some 700 healthy bone marrow donors. At the time of sampling, every cohort member was nominally healthy, though immune exposures that went unrecorded were likely present. The donor was CMV seronegative and belonged to the group of 352 seronegative cohort members. Each donor provided a peripheral blood sample, and peripheral blood mononuclear cells were used for TCR beta sequencing. The Qiagen DNeasy Blood Extraction Kit was used to extract genomic DNA from the blood cell samples. Details on this clone: No antigen is known for it. No quality values exist for individual bases; no much larger clone is one base distant.

Material: PBMCs. The sequence is built from TRBV6-1 and TRBJ1-1, with the D gene not clear enough to name. The receptor was isolated from a boy aged 5-17 years in good health and CMV-seronegative. Read as DNA, the sequence is TGTGCCAGCAGTGAAAGCGAGGGTGGTGTCACTGAAGCTTTCTTT. The resulting protein is CASSESEGGVTEAFF.